This record concerns one TCR beta chain sequence. This specimen belongs to a study of blood T cell repertoires in COVID-19. The CDR3 loop spans 15 amino acids. The J segment lost 0 bases and the V segment lost 4 bases, leaving 1 base of the junction unmatched. CDR1 LNHDA and CDR2 SQIVND come from the germline V gene (reference sequence). Some clones are missing from TCRdb's copy, which holds only in-frame ones; the method was immunoSEQ multiplex PCR. Altogether about 200,000 clones are present, 80% being singletons, with the ten largest covering around 5.8%. V is TRBV19 and J is TRBJ1-4; 8 positions agree with TRBD1. Material for sequencing was peripheral blood. The clonotype originates from a woman in her seventies with acute or convalescent COVID-19. The CDR3 DNA sequence: TGTGCCAGTAGTAGGGGACAGGCAACTAATGAAAAACTGTTTTTT. This gives the protein CASSRGQATNEKLFF.